This section outlines one T cell receptor beta chain sequence together with its context. Its antigen is not identified. Method: immunoSEQ multiplex PCR; TCRdb's copy keeps in-frame clones and lacks some. The sample records 150,000 to 200,000 clones, approximately 93% being singletons. Germline V gene sequence: CDR1 SGHTA, CDR2 FQGNSA. The CDR3 loop spans 14 amino acids. V was trimmed by 5 bases and J by 5 bases, leaving 15 bases between them. This entry belongs to a study of T cell responses to AZD1222 COVID-19 vaccine. Broader study findings: Rises in breadth and depth of Spike-specific TCRs came after two AZD1222 doses. Seropositivity was recorded at baseline in only a handful of AZD1222 recipients. Clonal diversity was possibly underestimated, and the donors were mostly white British, with more females.

Pooled together were second doses at about 4 or about 12 weeks. The specimen was peripheral blood, collected 28 days after the second AZD1222 dose. The TCR was taken from an adult who received the AZD1222 COVID-19 vaccine. The chain couples TRBV7-2 to TRBJ1-1, with D unresolved. CDR3 protein: CASSLSSKMTEAFF. Written as DNA, the CDR3 is TGTGCCAGCAGCCTCAGCAGTAAGATGACTGAAGCTTTCTTT.